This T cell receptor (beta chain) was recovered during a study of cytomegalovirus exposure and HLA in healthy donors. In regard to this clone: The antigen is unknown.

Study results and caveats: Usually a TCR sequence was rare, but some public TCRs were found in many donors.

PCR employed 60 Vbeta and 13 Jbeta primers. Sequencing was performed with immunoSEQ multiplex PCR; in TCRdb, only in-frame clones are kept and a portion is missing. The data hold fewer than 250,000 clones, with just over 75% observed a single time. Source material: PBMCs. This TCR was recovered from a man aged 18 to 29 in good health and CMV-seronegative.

CDR3 residues: CASKRLYGFF. In DNA form, the CDR3 reads TGTGCCAGCAAGAGGCTCTACGGGTTTTTT. This chain links TRBV21-1 with TRBJ1-4. TRBV21-1 is a listed pseudogene. The CDR3 spans 10 residues.